A selection of T cell receptor beta chains follows, all from one sample in a study of T cell responses to AZD1222 COVID-19 vaccine. The table came from immunoSEQ multiplex PCR; TCRdb's copy has only in-frame clones and leaves some out. The top ten clones hold 3.9% of a sample with about 120,000 clones, 80% to 90% of them seen once. Specimen: peripheral blood, collected on day 0 of MenACWY control vaccination. These receptors were taken from an adult in good health. The CDR3 runs from the conserved cysteine through the conserved F or W. The D gene is left open where the match is weak. Only some rows state a clone size, as once, few, many or a class for expanded clones.

cdr3_nt,cdr3_aa,j_call,v_call,d_call,clone_size
TGTGCCAGCAGTTACTCGAGAGAGACCCAGTACTTC,CASSYSRETQYF,TRBJ2-5,TRBV6-2/TRBV6-3,-,once
TGTGCCAGCAGCTTGATCTATACTCGGAACTACACCTTC,CASSLIYTRNYTF,TRBJ1-2,TRBV5-6,-,-
TGTGCCAGCAGCTTGCTCATGGCTGGGGCCAACGTCCTGACTTTC,CASSLLMAGANVLTF,TRBJ2-6,TRBV5-4,-,-
TGTGCCAGCGCAGGGATCGACGAGCAGTACTTC,CASAGIDEQYF,TRBJ2-7,TRBV12-3/TRBV12-4,-,-
TGTGCCAGCAGCTTATTAGGACAAGAGACCCAGTACTTC,CASSLLGQETQYF,TRBJ2-5,TRBV2,-,-
TGCACCAGCAGCCCGGGTCCAGATACGCAGTATTTT,CTSSPGPDTQYF,TRBJ2-3,TRBV1,-,-
TGTGCCAGCAGCTTCCCGCTGATGTGGACAGGGGGCGCGGGTACGCAGTATTTT,CASSFPLMWTGGAGTQYF,TRBJ2-3,TRBV11-2,TRBD1,-
TGTGCCAGCAGCGTAGAGGCCCGCGACACTGAAGCTTTCTTT,CASSVEARDTEAFF,TRBJ1-1,TRBV9,-,-
TGCGCCAGCAGCTTGGAAGGGGCGAACACCGGGGAGCTGTTTTTT,CASSLEGANTGELFF,TRBJ2-2,TRBV5-1,-,-
TGTGCCAGCAGTGAAACTAGCGGGGGGCCCCTAATTAAGTATTTT,CASSETSGGPLIKYF,TRBJ2-3,TRBV9,TRBD2,-
TGTGCCAGCAGTTGGGGGACAGGGGGTCAGCCCCAGCATTTT,CASSWGTGGQPQHF,TRBJ1-5,TRBV6-5,TRBD1,-
TGTGCCACCAGTGATAGGGGCACGGGCACAGATACGCAGTATTTT,CATSDRGTGTDTQYF,TRBJ2-3,TRBV24-1,-,-
TGTGCCAGCAGTCCGGACAGGGGCCAGCCCCAGCATTTT,CASSPDRGQPQHF,TRBJ1-5,TRBV6-5,TRBD1,-
TGTGCCAGCAGCTTAGTCCCCGGGACAGAGGGGTACTTC,CASSLVPGTEGYF,TRBJ2-7,TRBV7-2,TRBD1,once
TGTGCCAGCAGTTTATGGGACAGGGGGGACAGACTGTTTTTT,CASSLWDRGDRLFF,TRBJ1-4,TRBV28,TRBD1,-
TGTGCCAGCAGCTCCCGCGTTGGCAGCTCCTACGAGCAGTACTTC,CASSSRVGSSYEQYF,TRBJ2-7,TRBV7-2,-,-
TGTGCCTGGAGTGTGGAGAGCTCCTATAATTCACCCCTCCACTTT,CAWSVESSYNSPLHF,TRBJ1-6,TRBV30,-,-
TGTGCCAGCAGTTCCTGGACAGGGGGCCCTGAAGCTTTCTTT,CASSSWTGGPEAFF,TRBJ1-1,TRBV6-6,TRBD1,few
TGCGCCAGCTCCCGGGACAGGGATTATGGCTACACCTTC,CASSRDRDYGYTF,TRBJ1-2,TRBV10-1,TRBD1,-
TGTGCCAGCACCGAAGAAGGGGGCGGCACCGGGGAGCTGTTTTTT,CASTEEGGGTGELFF,TRBJ2-2,TRBV25-1,TRBD1,-
TGTGCCAGCTCACCACGAAGGGGAATGGACAATGAGCAGTTCTTC,CASSPRRGMDNEQFF,TRBJ2-1,TRBV18,-,-
TGTGCCAGCAGTACCTACGAGCAGTACTTC,CASSTYEQYF,TRBJ2-7,TRBV25-1,-,-
TGTGCCAGCAGCCATCCCTTAGGACAGGGGGGTCCTTCCGGCGAAAAACTGTTTTTT,CASSHPLGQGGPSGEKLFF,TRBJ1-4,TRBV4-2,TRBD1,-
TGTGCCAGCAGCTCCGACAGGGTACCCTCTCGCGAGCAGTACTTC,CASSSDRVPSREQYF,TRBJ2-7,TRBV6-2/TRBV6-3,TRBD1,-
TGTGCCAGCAGCCAGGGACACCTCTACTCCTACGAGCAGTACTTC,CASSQGHLYSYEQYF,TRBJ2-7,TRBV21-1,-,many
TGTGCCAGCAGCTTATCAGGGGGGCTGAACACTGAAGCTTTCTTT,CASSLSGGLNTEAFF,TRBJ1-1,TRBV7-8,TRBD1,-
TGTGCCAGCAGCTTGGACGGGATTCACGACTACAATGAGCAGTTCTTC,CASSLDGIHDYNEQFF,TRBJ2-1,TRBV5-4,-,-
TGTGCCAGCTCACCACGACAGAATAATAATTCACCCCTCCACTTT,CASSPRQNNNSPLHF,TRBJ1-6,TRBV18,-,once
TGTGCCAGCAGCCCGACGTCGCAGGACTTT,CASSPTSQDF,TRBJ1-6,TRBV5-8,-,-
TGTGCCAGCAGCCAAATGGGGGGCAGTGGAAACATTCAGTACTTC,CASSQMGGSGNIQYF,TRBJ2-4,TRBV3-1/TRBV3-2,-,-
TGTGCCAGCAGTTTGGGCGGGGGGTCAGATACGCAGTATTTT,CASSLGGGSDTQYF,TRBJ2-3,TRBV27,TRBD2,once
TGCGCCAGCAGCCACGGACAGGGGGGTTCCTACGAGCAGTACTTC,CASSHGQGGSYEQYF,TRBJ2-7,TRBV4-3,TRBD1,-
TGTGCCAGCAGCGGGACAGCGAACACTGAAGCTTTCTTT,CASSGTANTEAFF,TRBJ1-1,TRBV7-9,TRBD1,-
TGTGCCACCAGCAGACCCTGGTCGGGGGGAAAGTATGAGCAGTTCTTC,CATSRPWSGGKYEQFF,TRBJ2-1,TRBV15,TRBD2,-
TGTGCCAGCAGCCTAGACCCGGCAGGCCTCTACACCTTC,CASSLDPAGLYTF,TRBJ1-2,TRBV7-3,-,-
TGTGCCAGCAGCGTAGTCTGGGCCGGGGACGGGGAGCTGTTTTTT,CASSVVWAGDGELFF,TRBJ2-2,TRBV9,-,-
TGTGCCAGTCGCCCAGGGGGGGGAAGCACAGATACGCAGTATTTT,CASRPGGGSTDTQYF,TRBJ2-3,TRBV19,-,-
TGTGCCACCCGGGGACAGGGGGCAACCGGGGAGCTGTTTTTT,CATRGQGATGELFF,TRBJ2-2,TRBV24-1,TRBD1,few
TGTGCCAGCAGCCAAACACTAGCGGGGGGGCTTTCAGATACGCAGTATTTT,CASSQTLAGGLSDTQYF,TRBJ2-3,TRBV4-2,TRBD2,-
TGCAGCGCTGGGTCGGCTAACTATGGCTACACCTTC,CSAGSANYGYTF,TRBJ1-2,TRBV29-1,-,-
TGTGCCATCAAGTGCCAGGGTTCCAAAAACATTCAGTACTTC,CAIKCQGSKNIQYF,TRBJ2-4,TRBV10-3,-,-
TGTGCCAGCGCTAGCGGGGTTGGTGAGCAGTTCTTC,CASASGVGEQFF,TRBJ2-1,TRBV14,TRBD2,-
TGTGCCAGCAGCTTAAACCCCCGACTCCCGACAGGGTACGGCTACACCTTC,CASSLNPRLPTGYGYTF,TRBJ1-2,TRBV11-2,TRBD1,-
TGTGCCAGCAGTGAACGGGACCCCCCAAGGACCTACGAGCAGTACTTC,CASSERDPPRTYEQYF,TRBJ2-7,TRBV2,-,-
TGTGCCAGCAGTGAATTGCAGGGGGCTCGGGAAAAACTGTTTTTT,CASSELQGAREKLFF,TRBJ1-4,TRBV2,TRBD1,-
TGTGCCAGCAGCTTGGCTCCTACCCCCGGCTATGGCTACACCTTC,CASSLAPTPGYGYTF,TRBJ1-2,TRBV5-4,-,-
TGCGCCAGCAGTGAGTCGAAATGGTCGGGGTCTGGAAACACCATATATTTT,CASSESKWSGSGNTIYF,TRBJ1-3,TRBV10-2,-,-
TGTGCCAGCAGCATATCTGGAGGGGAAGAGACCCAGTACTTC,CASSISGGEETQYF,TRBJ2-5,TRBV7-6,-,-
TGTGCCAGCAGCTTCACCGGCGTGGGTCTCGAGCAGTACTTC,CASSFTGVGLEQYF,TRBJ2-7,TRBV7-9,-,few
TGTGCCAGCAGCTCAACCGGGGCCCTCTCTGGGGCCAACGTCCTGACTTTC,CASSSTGALSGANVLTF,TRBJ2-6,TRBV7-9,-,-
TGTGCCAGCAGGGGGACAGGCTACACCGGGGAGCTGTTTTTT,CASRGTGYTGELFF,TRBJ2-2,TRBV25-1,TRBD1,-
TGTGCCACCAGTGATTTGGGGACTAGCGGGGGGGCAACAGATACGCAGTATTTT,CATSDLGTSGGATDTQYF,TRBJ2-3,TRBV24-1,TRBD2,-
TGTGCCAGCAGCCAAGCCGCGACTGAAGCTTTCTTT,CASSQAATEAFF,TRBJ1-1,TRBV3-1/TRBV3-2,-,-
TGTGCCAGCAGCCAAGAAACCCGGGACGCCGCTTATGGCTACACCTTC,CASSQETRDAAYGYTF,TRBJ1-2,TRBV14,-,-